Detailed here is one T cell receptor beta chain. Germline loops: CDR1 SGHTA, CDR2 FQGTGA. V dropped 4 bases and J dropped 2; count of bases not matched to a gene: 4. There are 14 residues in the CDR3. The method was immunoSEQ multiplex PCR; TCRdb's version includes in-frame clones alone and lacks a portion of them. The top ten clones hold 7.5% to 10% of a sample with over 100,000 clones, around 89% of them seen once. These data belong to a study of identifying expanded T cells in peripheral blood. Healthy donors had no documented immune events, such as infections, while sampled. Specimen: blood. The clonotype comes from a person between 18 and 75 years old in good health. The chain couples TRBV7-3 to TRBJ1-2, with TRBD1 matching over 7 bases. CDR3 in amino acids: CASSSGRGNYGYTF. The DNA for the CDR3 is TGTGCCAGCAGCTCAGGCAGGGGGAACTATGGCTACACCTTC.